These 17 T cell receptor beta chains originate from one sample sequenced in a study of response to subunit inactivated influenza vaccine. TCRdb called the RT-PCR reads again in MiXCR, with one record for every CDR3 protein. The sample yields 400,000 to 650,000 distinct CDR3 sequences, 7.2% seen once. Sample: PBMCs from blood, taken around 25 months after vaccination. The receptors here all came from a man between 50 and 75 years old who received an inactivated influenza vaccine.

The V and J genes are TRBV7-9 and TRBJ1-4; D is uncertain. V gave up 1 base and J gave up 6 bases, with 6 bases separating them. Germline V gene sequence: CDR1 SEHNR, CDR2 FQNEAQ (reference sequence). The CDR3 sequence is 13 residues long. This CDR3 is CASSLDIHEKLFF. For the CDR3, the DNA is TGTGCCAGCAGCTTAGATATCCATGAAAAACTGTTTTTT. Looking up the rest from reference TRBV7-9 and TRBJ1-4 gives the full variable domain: DTGVSQNPRHKITKRGQNVTFRCDPISEHNRLYWYRQTLGQGPEFLTYFQNEAQLEKSRLLSDRFSAERPKGSFSTLEIQRTEQGDSAMYLCASSLDIHEKLFFGSGTQLSVL.

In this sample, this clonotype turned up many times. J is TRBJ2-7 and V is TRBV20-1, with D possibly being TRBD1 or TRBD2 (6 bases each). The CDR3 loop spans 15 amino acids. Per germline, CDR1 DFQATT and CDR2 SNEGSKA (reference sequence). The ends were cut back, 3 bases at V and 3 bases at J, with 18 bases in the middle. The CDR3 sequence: CSASSKGGEFYEQYF. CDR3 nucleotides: TGCAGTGCTAGCTCAAAGGGGGGTGAATTCTACGAGCAGTACTTC.

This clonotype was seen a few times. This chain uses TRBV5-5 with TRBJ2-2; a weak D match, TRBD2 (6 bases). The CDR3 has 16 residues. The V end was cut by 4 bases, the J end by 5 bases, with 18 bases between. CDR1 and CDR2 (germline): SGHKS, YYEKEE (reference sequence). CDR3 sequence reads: CASSSLAGRGTGELFF. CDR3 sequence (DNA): TGTGCCAGCAGCAGTCTGGCGGGGCGTGGGACCGGGGAGCTGTTTTTT.

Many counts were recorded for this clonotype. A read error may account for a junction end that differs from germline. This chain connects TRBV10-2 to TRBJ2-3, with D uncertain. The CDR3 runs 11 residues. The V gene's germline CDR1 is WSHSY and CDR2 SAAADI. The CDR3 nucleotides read TGTGCCAGCAGCGCCACAGATACGCAGTATTTT. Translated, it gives CASSATDTQYF.

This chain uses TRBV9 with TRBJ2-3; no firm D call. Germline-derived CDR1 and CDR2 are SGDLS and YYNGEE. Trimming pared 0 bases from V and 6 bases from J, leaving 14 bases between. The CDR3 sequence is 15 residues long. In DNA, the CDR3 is TGTGCCAGCAGCGTAGTTCACAGCCCCTGGGATACGCAGTATTTT. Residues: CASSVVHSPWDTQYF.

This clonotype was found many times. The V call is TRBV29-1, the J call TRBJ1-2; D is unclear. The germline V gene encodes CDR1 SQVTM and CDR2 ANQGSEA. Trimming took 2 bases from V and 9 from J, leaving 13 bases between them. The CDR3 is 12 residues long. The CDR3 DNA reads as TGCAGCGTTGAACAGGCTACGGGTAGCTACACCTTC. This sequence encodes CSVEQATGSYTF.

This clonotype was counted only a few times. The CDR3 is CASSAGQRGYEQYF. The CDR3 DNA reads TGTGCCAGCTCGGCCGGACAGCGGGGCTACGAGCAGTACTTC. The V call is TRBV18, the J call TRBJ2-7; tentative D call: TRBD2 (7 bases). The CDR3 loop spans 14 amino acids. The V and J ends lost 6 bases and 3 bases respectively, with 15 bases between them. Germline V lookup: CDR1 KGHSH, CDR2 LQKENI. The whole variable domain, filled in from reference TRBV18 and TRBJ2-7, reads NAGVMQNPRHLVRRRGQEARLRCSPMKGHSHVYWYRQLPEEGLKFMVYLQKENIIDESGMPKERFSAEFPKEGPSILRIQQVVRGDSAAYFCASSAGQRGYEQYFGPGTRLTVT.

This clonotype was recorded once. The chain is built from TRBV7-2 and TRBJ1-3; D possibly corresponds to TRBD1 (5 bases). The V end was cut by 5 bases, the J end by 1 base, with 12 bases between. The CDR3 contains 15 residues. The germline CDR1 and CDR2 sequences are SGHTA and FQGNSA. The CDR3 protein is CASSPGPTSGNTIYF. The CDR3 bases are TGTGCCAGCAGCCCGGGACCGACTTCTGGAAACACCATATATTTT. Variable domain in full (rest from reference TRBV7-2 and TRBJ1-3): GAGVSQSPSNKVTEKGKDVELRCDPISGHTALYWYRQSLGQGLEFLIYFQGNSAPDKSGLPSDRFSAERTGGSVSTLTIQRTQQEDSAVYLCASSPGPTSGNTIYFGEGSWLTVV.

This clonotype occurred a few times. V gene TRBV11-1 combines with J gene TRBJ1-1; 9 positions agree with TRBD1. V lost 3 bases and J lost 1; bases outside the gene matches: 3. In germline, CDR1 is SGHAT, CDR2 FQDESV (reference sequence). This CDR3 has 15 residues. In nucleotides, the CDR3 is TGTGCCAGCAGCTTGGAGGACAGGGGGAACACTGAAGCTTTCTTT. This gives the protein CASSLEDRGNTEAFF.

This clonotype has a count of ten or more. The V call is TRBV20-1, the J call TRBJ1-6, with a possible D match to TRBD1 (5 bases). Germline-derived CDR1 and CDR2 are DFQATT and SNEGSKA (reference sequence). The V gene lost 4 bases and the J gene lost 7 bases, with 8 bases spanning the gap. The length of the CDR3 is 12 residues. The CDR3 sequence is CSATGGNSPLHF. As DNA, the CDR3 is TGCAGTGCTACCGGGGGGAATTCACCCCTCCACTTT.

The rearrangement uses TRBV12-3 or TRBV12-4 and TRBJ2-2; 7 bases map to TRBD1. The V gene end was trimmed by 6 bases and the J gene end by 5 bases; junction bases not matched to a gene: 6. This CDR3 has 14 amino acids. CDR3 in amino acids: CASRATQGTGELFF. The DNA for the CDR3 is TGTGCCAGCAGGGCCACACAGGGGACCGGGGAGCTGTTTTTT.

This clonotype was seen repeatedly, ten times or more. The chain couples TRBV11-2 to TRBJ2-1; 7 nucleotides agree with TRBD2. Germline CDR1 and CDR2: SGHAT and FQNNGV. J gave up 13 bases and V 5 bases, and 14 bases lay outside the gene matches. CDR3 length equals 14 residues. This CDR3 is CASSPRAGVSSQFF. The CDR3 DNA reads TGTGCCAGCAGCCCTCGTGCGGGGGTTTCTTCTCAGTTCTTC.

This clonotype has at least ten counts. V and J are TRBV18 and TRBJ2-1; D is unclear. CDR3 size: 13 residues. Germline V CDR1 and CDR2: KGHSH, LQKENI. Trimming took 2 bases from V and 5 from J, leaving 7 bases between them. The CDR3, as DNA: TGTGCCAGCTCACCAGCGCGCGACAATGAGCAGTTCTTC. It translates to CASSPARDNEQFF. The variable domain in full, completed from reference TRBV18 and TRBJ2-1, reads NAGVMQNPRHLVRRRGQEARLRCSPMKGHSHVYWYRQLPEEGLKFMVYLQKENIIDESGMPKERFSAEFPKEGPSILRIQQVVRGDSAAYFCASSPARDNEQFFGPGTRLTVL.

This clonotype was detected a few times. CDR3 residues: CATWVGQGETQYF. The CDR3, as DNA: TGTGCCACATGGGTCGGCCAGGGAGAGACCCAGTACTTC. The chain couples TRBV28 to TRBJ2-5; D perhaps matches TRBD1 (5 bases). The V gene lost 10 bases and the J gene lost 4 bases, with 16 bases spanning the gap. Germline V lookup: CDR1 MDHEN, CDR2 SYDVKM. The CDR3 sequence is 13 residues long.

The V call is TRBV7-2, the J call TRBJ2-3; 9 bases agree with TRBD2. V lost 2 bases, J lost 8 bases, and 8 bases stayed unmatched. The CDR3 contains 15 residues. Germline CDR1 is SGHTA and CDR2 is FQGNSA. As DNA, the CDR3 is TGTGCCAGCAGCTTAAGCGCGGGAGGGCGGGGTACGCAGTATTTT. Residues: CASSLSAGGRGTQYF.

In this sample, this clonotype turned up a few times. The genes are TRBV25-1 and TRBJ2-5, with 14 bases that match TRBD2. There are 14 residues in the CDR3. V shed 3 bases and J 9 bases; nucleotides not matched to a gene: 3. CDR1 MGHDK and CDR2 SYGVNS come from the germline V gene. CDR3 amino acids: CASSDPTSGRAQYF. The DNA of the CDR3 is TGTGCCAGCAGTGACCCGACTAGCGGGAGGGCCCAGTACTTC.

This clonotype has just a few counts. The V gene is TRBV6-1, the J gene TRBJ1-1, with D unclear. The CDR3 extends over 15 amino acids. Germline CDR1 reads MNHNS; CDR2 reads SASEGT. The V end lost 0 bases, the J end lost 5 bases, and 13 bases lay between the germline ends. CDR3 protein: CASSEAQLGSTEAFF. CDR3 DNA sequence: TGTGCCAGCAGTGAAGCCCAGCTGGGGAGTACTGAAGCTTTCTTT.